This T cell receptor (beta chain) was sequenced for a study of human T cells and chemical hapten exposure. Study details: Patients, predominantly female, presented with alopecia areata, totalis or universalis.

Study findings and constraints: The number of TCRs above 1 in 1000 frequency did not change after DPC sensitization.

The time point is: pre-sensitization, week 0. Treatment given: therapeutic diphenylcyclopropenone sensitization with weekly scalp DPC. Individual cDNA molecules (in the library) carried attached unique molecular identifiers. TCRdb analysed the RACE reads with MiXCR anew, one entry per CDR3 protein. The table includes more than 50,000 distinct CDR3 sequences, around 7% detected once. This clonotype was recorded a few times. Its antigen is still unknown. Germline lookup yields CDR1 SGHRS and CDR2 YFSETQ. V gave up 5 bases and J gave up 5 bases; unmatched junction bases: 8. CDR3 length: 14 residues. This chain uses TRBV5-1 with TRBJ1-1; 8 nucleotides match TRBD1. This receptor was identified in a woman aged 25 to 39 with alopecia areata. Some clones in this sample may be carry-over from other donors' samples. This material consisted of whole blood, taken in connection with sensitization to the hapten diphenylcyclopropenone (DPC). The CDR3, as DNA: TGCGCCAGCAGTCCACAGACAGGGGAAACTGAAGCTTTCTTT. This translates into CASSPQTGETEAFF. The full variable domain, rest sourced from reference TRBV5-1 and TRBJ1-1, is KAGVTQTPRYLIKTRGQQVTLSCSPISGHRSVSWYQQTPGQGLQFLFEYFSETQRNKGNFPGRFSGRQFSNSRSEMNVSTLELGDSALYLCASSPQTGETEAFFGQGTRLTVV.